This entry lists 10 T cell receptor beta chains sequenced from one sample in a study of blood T cell repertoires in COVID-19. Here immunoSEQ multiplex PCR was the method, and the copy in TCRdb shows in-frame clones only, minus some. The sample shows some 300,000 clones, roughly 90% of them seen only once. The sample comprised PBMCs or T cells enriched from blood (not recorded which). The receptors were gathered from a woman aged 25 to 39 who had recovered from COVID-19.

V is TRBV19 and J is TRBJ1-1; D is uncertain. CDR1 is LNHDA, CDR2 SQIVND, per germline (reference sequence). V lost 2 bases and J 0 bases, leaving 10 bases between the germline ends. This CDR3 is 15 amino acids long. CDR3 sequence reads: CASSINWQVNTEAFF. DNA for the CDR3: TGTGCCAGTAGTATAAATTGGCAGGTGAACACTGAAGCTTTCTTT. Looking up the rest from reference TRBV19 and TRBJ1-1 gives the full variable domain: DGGITQSPKYLFRKEGQNVTLSCEQNLNHDAMYWYRQDPGQGLRLIYYSQIVNDFQKGDIAEGYSVSREKKESFPLTVTSAQKNPTAFYLCASSINWQVNTEAFFGQGTRLTVV.

The gene calls are TRBV19 and TRBJ1-1, with 7 nucleotides matching TRBD1. The CDR3 has 12 amino acids. The germline gives CDR1 LNHDA, CDR2 SQIVND (reference sequence). J was trimmed by 7 bases and V by 6 bases; bases with no gene match: 5. In DNA form, the CDR3 reads TGTGCCAGTAGCCGACAGGGCGGTGAAGCTTTCTTT. This sequence encodes CASSRQGGEAFF.

This clone has just one count. The J gene is TRBJ1-5, the V gene TRBV6-1; possible D gene TRBD1, 6 bases. V was pared by 2 bases and J by 2 bases, with 13 bases between. This CDR3 contains 16 residues. CDR1 MNHNS and CDR2 SASEGT come from the germline V gene. This CDR3 is CASSEYRAGGNQPQHF. The CDR3 nucleotides read TGTGCCAGCAGTGAATATCGGGCAGGGGGCAATCAGCCCCAGCATTTT.

The chain is built from TRBV2 and TRBJ2-3, with D tentatively TRBD1 (6 bases). CDR1 SNHLY and CDR2 FYNNEI come from the germline V gene. V lost 3 bases to trimming and J lost 3 bases, with 22 bases between them. There are 18 residues in the CDR3. For the CDR3, the DNA is TGTGCCAGCAGTGAGGGCCCTCAGCAGGGGTCGATTACAGATACGCAGTATTTT. This encodes CASSEGPQQGSITDTQYF.

J is TRBJ2-3 and V is TRBV19, with TRBD1 matching 8 bases. V lost 4 bases to trimming and J lost 4 bases; unmatched junction nucleotides: 4. The CDR3 totals 14 residues. The germline V gene encodes CDR1 LNHDA and CDR2 SQIVND (reference sequence). CDR3 bases: TGTGCCAGTAGTACCAGGGGGCGCGCAGATACGCAGTATTTT. Its translation: CASSTRGRADTQYF.

This rearrangement joins TRBV5-1 to TRBJ1-1; the D is unclear. The CDR3 contains 14 residues. CDR1 SGHRS and CDR2 YFSETQ come from the germline V gene. V lost 1 base to trimming and J lost 1 base, with 8 bases between them. Here the CDR3 DNA reads TGCGCCAGCAGCTTGAGTCAGTCGAACACTGAAGCTTTCTTT. Amino acid sequence: CASSLSQSNTEAFF.

This chain connects TRBV7-9 to TRBJ1-1; the D is unclear. The CDR3 has 13 amino acids. CDR1 and CDR2 from the germline V gene are SEHNR and FQNEAQ (reference sequence). The V gene lost 5 bases and the J gene lost 1 base, with 8 bases spanning the gap. The CDR3 nucleotides read TGTGCCAGCAGCACTTTACCGAACACTGAAGCTTTCTTT. Its translation is CASSTLPNTEAFF.

The J gene is TRBJ1-2, the V gene TRBV27; D is unclear. CDR3 length: 13 residues. Trimming pared 8 bases from V and 9 bases from J, leaving 19 bases between. Germline V CDR1 and CDR2: MNHEY, SMNVEV (reference sequence). The DNA for the CDR3 is TGTGCCAGCGGTACGAGCGTCCAATTCCGCTACACCTTC. It yields the protein CASGTSVQFRYTF.

This clone was counted a single time. V and J are TRBV9 and TRBJ1-3; 8 bases align to TRBD1. Germline CDR1 and CDR2: SGDLS and YYNGEE. Trimming removed 5 bases from V and 5 bases from J; junction bases left unmatched: 3. The CDR3 spans 13 residues. The CDR3 DNA reads TGTGCCAGCAGGAGGACAGGGCGAAACACCATATATTTT. Its protein is CASRRTGRNTIYF. Full variable domain (missing parts from reference TRBV9 and TRBJ1-3): DSGVTQTPKHLITATGQRVTLRCSPRSGDLSVYWYQQSLDQGLQFLIQYYNGEERAKGNILERFSAQQFPDLHSELNLSSLELGDSALYFCASRRTGRNTIYFGEGSWLTVV.

The chain recombines TRBV2 with TRBJ1-6; D possibly corresponds to TRBD1 (6 bases). Germline V gene sequence: CDR1 SNHLY, CDR2 FYNNEI. The CDR3 is made up of 14 amino acids. Trimming removed 4 bases from V and 8 bases from J, with 12 bases in between. In DNA, the CDR3 is TGTGCCAGCAGTGTTACAGGGTACGATTCACCCCTCCACTTT. It is translated as CASSVTGYDSPLHF.